The 14 T cell receptor beta chains below all came from one sample that was sequenced in a study of cytomegalovirus exposure and HLA in healthy donors. PCR involved 60 Vbeta and 13 Jbeta primers. Here immunoSEQ multiplex PCR was the method, and the copy in TCRdb shows in-frame clones only, minus some. The sample shows roughly 170,000 clones, 80% of them seen only once. The sequenced sample consisted of PBMCs. The source is a man between 25 and 39 years old in good health and CMV-seropositive.

This rearrangement joins TRBV19 to TRBJ2-7; 10 bases agree with TRBD1. Per germline, CDR1 LNHDA and CDR2 SQIVND (reference sequence). The CDR3 is made up of 14 amino acids. Unmatched junction bases numbered 6, after V lost 5 bases and J lost 5 bases. For the CDR3, the DNA is TGTGCCAGTAGTGTGGACAGGGGGATAAACGAGCAGTACTTC. Translated: CASSVDRGINEQYF.

The rearrangement joins TRBV10-2 to TRBJ2-7, with unresolved D. Germline CDR1 is WSHSY and CDR2 is SAAADI. The CDR3 covers 14 residues. V lost 4 bases and J lost 0, with 10 bases in between. The CDR3 DNA is TGCGCCAGCAGTGGACACCAATCCTCCTACGAGCAGTACTTC. Translated: CASSGHQSSYEQYF.

This clone was seen once. The genes are TRBV7-3 and TRBJ2-1; D is ambiguous. This CDR3 contains 14 residues. Germline V CDR1 and CDR2: SGHTA, FQGTGA. V dropped 1 base and J dropped 9 bases, with 13 bases sitting between them. Here the CDR3 DNA reads TGTGCCAGCAGCTTAATCCAGACCACGGGTGAGCAGTTCTTC. Translated: CASSLIQTTGEQFF.

The rearrangement links TRBV27 to TRBJ1-2, with a possible D match to TRBD1 (5 bases). CDR1 and CDR2 from the germline V gene are MNHEY and SMNVEV (reference sequence). The CDR3 covers 17 residues. V was trimmed by 5 bases and J by 4 bases, leaving 23 bases between them. The CDR3 here is CASSPDRGRTGPYGYTF. In nucleotides, the CDR3 is TGTGCCAGCAGTCCCGATAGGGGCCGTACAGGCCCCTATGGCTACACCTTC.

The chain carries TRBV11-2 and TRBJ1-4, with D unclear. V lost 7 bases, J lost 0 bases, and 12 bases lay in between. Germline values: CDR1 SGHAT, CDR2 FQNNGV. The CDR3 has 15 residues. CDR3 sequence (DNA): TGTGCCAGCACCAACTCGCCTTCAACTAATGAAAAACTGTTTTTT. This translates into CASTNSPSTNEKLFF.

The rearrangement uses TRBV9 and TRBJ2-3; 7 bases fit TRBD2. CDR1 SGDLS and CDR2 YYNGEE come from the germline V gene. The CDR3 has 17 amino acids. V shed 3 bases, J shed 5 bases, and the junction held 15 bases outside the gene matches. The CDR3 DNA follows: TGTGCCAGCAGCGCGAGAGGGAGCGGGAACGGGGTAGATACGCAGTATTTT. Translation gives CASSARGSGNGVDTQYF. The whole variable domain, filled in from reference TRBV9 and TRBJ2-3, reads DSGVTQTPKHLITATGQRVTLRCSPRSGDLSVYWYQQSLDQGLQFLIQYYNGEERAKGNILERFSAQQFPDLHSELNLSSLELGDSALYFCASSARGSGNGVDTQYFGPGTRLTVL.

This clone was observed a single time. J is TRBJ1-2 and V is TRBV20-1, with 8 bases identical to TRBD1. Trimming at V came to 6 bases and at J to 9 bases, leaving 6 bases not matched to a gene. The CDR3 spans 11 residues. Germline V gene sequence: CDR1 DFQATT, CDR2 SNEGSKA (reference sequence). The CDR3 region is CSATGTGRYTF. As DNA, the CDR3 is TGCAGTGCCACCGGGACAGGACGCTACACCTTC.

The CDR3 DNA reads as TGTGCCAGCAGCCCGACAGGGTCGGAGACCCAGTACTTC. This codes for CASSPTGSETQYF. The chain recombines TRBV5-4 with TRBJ2-5, with 7 positions matching TRBD1. There are 13 residues in the CDR3. Unmatched junction bases numbered 5, after V lost 4 bases and J lost 5 bases. Germline V gives CDR1 SGHNT, CDR2 YYREEE (reference sequence).

J is TRBJ1-1 and V is TRBV6-5; D is uncertain. Germline values: CDR1 MNHEY, CDR2 SVGAGI. There are 15 residues in the CDR3. Trimming removed 6 bases from V and 2 bases from J, with 16 bases in between. The CDR3 nucleotides read TGTGCCAGCAGGATTCTACTCGAGGGTAACACTGAAGCTTTCTTT. Its translation: CASRILLEGNTEAFF.

The J gene is TRBJ2-3, the V gene TRBV19; 10 bases are shared with TRBD1. CDR3 length equals 16 residues. The V gene's germline CDR1 is LNHDA and CDR2 SQIVND (reference sequence). V lost 1 base and J lost 4; bases outside the gene matches: 5. The chain's CDR3 is CASSIVPGQGADTQYF. The CDR3 DNA reads TGTGCCAGTAGTATAGTTCCCGGACAGGGGGCAGATACGCAGTATTTT. The whole variable domain, filled in from reference TRBV19 and TRBJ2-3, reads DGGITQSPKYLFRKEGQNVTLSCEQNLNHDAMYWYRQDPGQGLRLIYYSQIVNDFQKGDIAEGYSVSREKKESFPLTVTSAQKNPTAFYLCASSIVPGQGADTQYFGPGTRLTVL.

This chain connects TRBV7-2 to TRBJ2-1; 8 bases align to TRBD1. Trimming removed 5 bases from V and 2 bases from J; junction bases left unmatched: 5. Per germline, CDR1 SGHTA and CDR2 FQGNSA. The CDR3 sequence is 15 residues long. Here the CDR3 reads CASSPRTGTYNEQFF. CDR3 nucleotides: TGTGCCAGCAGCCCTCGGACAGGGACCTACAATGAGCAGTTCTTC.

CDR3 DNA sequence: TGTGCCAGCAGCGTAAGGGACAGACCTAATGAAAAACTGTTTTTT. Its protein is CASSVRDRPNEKLFF. The V call is TRBV9, the J call TRBJ1-4, with 7 bases that match TRBD1. The germline V gene has CDR1 SGDLS and CDR2 YYNGEE. The CDR3 is 15 residues long. Trimming cost V 1 base and J 3 bases; bases outside gene matches: 3.

The chain carries TRBV28 and TRBJ2-2, with D maybe TRBD1 (5 bases). The V gene's germline CDR1 is MDHEN and CDR2 SYDVKM. Trimming removed 3 bases from V and 1 base from J, with 12 bases in between. CDR3 length: 16 residues. The CDR3 sequence is CASSFGAQLNTGELFF. The CDR3 DNA sequence: TGTGCCAGCAGTTTTGGGGCTCAGCTGAACACCGGGGAGCTGTTTTTT.

V is TRBV28 and J is TRBJ1-5; D is perhaps TRBD1 (5 bases). From germline, CDR1 is MDHEN and CDR2 SYDVKM. The CDR3 is 14 residues long. V lost 3 bases to trimming and J lost 6 bases, with 12 bases between them. The CDR3 nucleotides read TGTGCCAGCAGTTTCCAGGGTAACCTTCAGCCCCAGCATTTT. It codes for CASSFQGNLQPQHF. The variable domain in full, completed from reference TRBV28 and TRBJ1-5, reads DVKVTQSSRYLVKRTGEKVFLECVQDMDHENMFWYRQDPGLGLRLIYFSYDVKMKEKGDIPEGYSVSREKKERFSLILESASTNQTSMYLCASSFQGNLQPQHFGDGTRLSIL.